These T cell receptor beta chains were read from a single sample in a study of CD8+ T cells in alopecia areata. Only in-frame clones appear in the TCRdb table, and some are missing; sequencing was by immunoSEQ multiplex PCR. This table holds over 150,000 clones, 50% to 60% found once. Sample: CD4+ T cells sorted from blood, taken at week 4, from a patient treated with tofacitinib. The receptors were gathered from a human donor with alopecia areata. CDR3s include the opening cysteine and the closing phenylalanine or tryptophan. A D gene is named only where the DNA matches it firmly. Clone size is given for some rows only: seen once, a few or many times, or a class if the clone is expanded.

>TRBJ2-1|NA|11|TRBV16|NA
TGTGCCAGCAGCCAATACAATGAGCAGTTCTTC
CASSQYNEQFF
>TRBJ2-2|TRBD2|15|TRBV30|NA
TGTGCCTGGAGTGGGCTAGCGGGGGGCACCGGGGAGCTGTTTTTT
CAWSGLAGGTGELFF
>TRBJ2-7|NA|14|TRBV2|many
TGTGCCAGCAGCCTCGGACAGATCTACTACGAGCAGTACTTC
CASSLGQIYYEQYF
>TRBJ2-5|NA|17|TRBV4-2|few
TGTGCCAGCAGCCAAGACCCCCCGGGCGAACTTGGGGAGACCCAGTACTTC
CASSQDPPGELGETQYF
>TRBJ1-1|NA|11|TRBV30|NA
TGTGCCTGGAGTGCTCGACTGGAGGCTTTCTTT
CAWSARLEAFF
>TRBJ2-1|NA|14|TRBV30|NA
TGTGCCTGGAGTGGTGAGGGGCTCGTCAATGAGCAGTTCTTC
CAWSGEGLVNEQFF
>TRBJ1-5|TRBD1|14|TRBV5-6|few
TGTGCCAGCAGCGGAGGGACAGGGGATCAGCCCCAGCATTTT
CASSGGTGDQPQHF
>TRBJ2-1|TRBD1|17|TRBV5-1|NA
TGCGCCAGCAGCTTGGCTCCCGGGACAGGGTCTTTGGGCGAGCAGTTCTTC
CASSLAPGTGSLGEQFF
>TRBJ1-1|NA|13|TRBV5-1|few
TGCGCCAGCAGCTATACGGGTCCCACTGAAGCTTTCTTT
CASSYTGPTEAFF
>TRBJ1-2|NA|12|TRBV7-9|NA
TGTGCCAGCGGGGAGGGATCGTCGGGCTACACCTTC
CASGEGSSGYTF
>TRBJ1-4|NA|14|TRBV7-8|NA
TGTGCCAGCAGCTACAGGGTGGATGGGGAAAAACTGTTTTTT
CASSYRVDGEKLFF
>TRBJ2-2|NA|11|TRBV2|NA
TGTGCCAGCAGTGATGCCGGGGAGCTGTTTTTT
CASSDAGELFF
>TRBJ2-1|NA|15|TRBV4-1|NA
TGCGCCAGCAGCCGGGGGGGCCAATCCTACAATGAGCAGTTCTTC
CASSRGGQSYNEQFF
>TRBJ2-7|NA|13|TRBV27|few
TGTGCCAGCAGTTTAGGACCGTCCTACGAGCAGTACTTC
CASSLGPSYEQYF
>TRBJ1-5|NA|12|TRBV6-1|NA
TGTGCCAGCAGTTTCTCTGATCAGCCCCAGCATTTT
CASSFSDQPQHF
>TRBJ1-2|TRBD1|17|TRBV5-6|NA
TGTGCCAGCAGCCTTCCCGTACACCAGGGGGCTATGTATGGCTACACCTTC
CASSLPVHQGAMYGYTF
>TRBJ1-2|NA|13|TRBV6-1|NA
TGTGCCAGCAGGAGGACAGAGAACTATGGCTACACCTTC
CASRRTENYGYTF
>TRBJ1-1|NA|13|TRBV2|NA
TGTGCCAGCACTAGGTCCATGAACACTGAAGCTTTCTTT
CASTRSMNTEAFF